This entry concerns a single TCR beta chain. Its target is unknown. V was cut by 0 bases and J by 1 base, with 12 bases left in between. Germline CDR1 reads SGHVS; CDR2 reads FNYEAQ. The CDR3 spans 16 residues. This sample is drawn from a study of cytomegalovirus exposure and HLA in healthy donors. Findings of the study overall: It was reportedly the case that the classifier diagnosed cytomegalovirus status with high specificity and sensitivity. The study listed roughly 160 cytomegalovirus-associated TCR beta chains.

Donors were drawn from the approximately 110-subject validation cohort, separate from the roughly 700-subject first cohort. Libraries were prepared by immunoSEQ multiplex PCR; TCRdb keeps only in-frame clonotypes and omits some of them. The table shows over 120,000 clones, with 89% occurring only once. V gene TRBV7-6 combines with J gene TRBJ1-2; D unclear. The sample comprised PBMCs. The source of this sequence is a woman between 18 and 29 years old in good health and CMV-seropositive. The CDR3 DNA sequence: TGTGCCAGCAGCTTAGCCCACAGTAAGGTTAACTATGGCTACACCTTC. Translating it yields CASSLAHSKVNYGYTF.